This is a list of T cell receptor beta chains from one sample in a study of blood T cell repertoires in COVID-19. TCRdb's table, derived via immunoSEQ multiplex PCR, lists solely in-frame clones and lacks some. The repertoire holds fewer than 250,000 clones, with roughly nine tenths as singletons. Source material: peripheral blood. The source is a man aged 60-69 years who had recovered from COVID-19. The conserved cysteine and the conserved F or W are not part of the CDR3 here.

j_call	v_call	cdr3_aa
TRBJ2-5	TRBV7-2	ASSLGGKQETQY
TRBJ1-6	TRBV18	ASSPQASSYNSPLH
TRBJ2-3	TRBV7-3	ASSKHPPGLALTSTDTQY
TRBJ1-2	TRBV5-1	ASSNGGSGYGYT
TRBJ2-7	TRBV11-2	ASSFVTPSYEQY
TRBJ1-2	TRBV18	ASSPQQRAGDNYGYT
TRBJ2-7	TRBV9	ASSPREAYEQY
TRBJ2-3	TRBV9	ASSFGGADSDTQY
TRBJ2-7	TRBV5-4	ASRPGISTYEQY
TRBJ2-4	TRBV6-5	ASSTRTSRNIQY
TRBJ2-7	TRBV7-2	ASSLESVSYEQY
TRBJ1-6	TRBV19	ATQPKARGMAPLH
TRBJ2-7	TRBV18	ASSPTRDGTSYEQY
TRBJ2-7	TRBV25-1	ASKEREGDYEQY
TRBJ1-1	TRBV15	ATSSRRGQSHEAF
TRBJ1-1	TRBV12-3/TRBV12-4	ASRVQGNTEAF
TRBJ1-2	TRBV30	AWGRQQVALDGYT
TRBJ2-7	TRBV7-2	ASSHRQGRRYEQY
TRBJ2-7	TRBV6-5	ASSYSVLGQTYEQY
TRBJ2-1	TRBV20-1	SRGNEQF
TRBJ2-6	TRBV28	ASSLTGTGLPVLT
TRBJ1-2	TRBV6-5	ASSYSAETHYGYT
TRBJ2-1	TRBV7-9	ASSLTGQGLNEQF
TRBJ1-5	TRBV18	ASSPDYYGLSQPQH
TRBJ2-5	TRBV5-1	ASSPGTRLETQY
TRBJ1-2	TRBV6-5	ASADRGEYGYT
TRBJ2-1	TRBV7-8	ASSSRPSGRASSEQF
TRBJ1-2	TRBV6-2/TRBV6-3	ASSYSGTGGYT
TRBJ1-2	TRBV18	ASSPSTAYGYT
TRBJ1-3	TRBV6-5	ASRRGSGNTIY
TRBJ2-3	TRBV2	ASKYRGGTDTQY
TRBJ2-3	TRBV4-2	ASRAGSTDTQY
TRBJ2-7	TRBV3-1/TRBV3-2	ASRLTSGKSYEQY
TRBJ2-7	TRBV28	ASSRTGGAYEQY
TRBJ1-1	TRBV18	ASSMTGVDTEAF
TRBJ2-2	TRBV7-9	ASSFRDRSTGELF
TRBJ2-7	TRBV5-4	ASSPGLAGVLAEQY
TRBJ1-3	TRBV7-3	ASSKTGEPGNTIY
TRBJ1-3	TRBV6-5	ATAGGGNTIY
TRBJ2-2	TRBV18	ASSPQGVPGELF
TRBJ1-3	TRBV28	ASSSMDSYSGNTIY
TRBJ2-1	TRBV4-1	ASSRAGAGNEQF
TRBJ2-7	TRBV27	ASSPRGGSSYEQY
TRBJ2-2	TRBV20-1	SAHRGTLRL
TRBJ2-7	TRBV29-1	SAWDRGAYEQY
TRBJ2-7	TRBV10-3	AIRSGDYEQY
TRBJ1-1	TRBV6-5	ASSSGSQRSEAF